This T cell receptor beta chain was captured by sequencing in a study of blood T cells in healthy people across ages. About the research overall: When template switching was applied, about one barcoded beta molecule was captured per two T cells.

This clonotype has more than one count but fewer than ten. Its antigen remains unknown. The second PCR ran roughly 7 to 12 cycles with a sample-barcoded 5' primer and J-beta primers. A single record per CDR3 protein comes from TCRdb applying MiXCR to the 5' RACE reads. Here the sample spans approximately 320,000 distinct CDR3 sequences, roughly 26% being singletons. The length of the CDR3 is 16 residues. Germline CDR1 and CDR2: MNHEY and SMNVEV (reference sequence). V lost 2 bases, J lost 2 bases, and 15 bases lay in between. General study results and limits: Versus aged donors, long-lived donors had higher diversity and more naive CD4+ cells.

They isolated at least 6 million PBMCs from each sample. The clonotype originates from a woman aged 70-85 years in good health. The J gene is TRBJ2-5, the V gene TRBV27; D gene ambiguous. The specimen sequenced was blood. The CDR3 loop is CASSLRSVSLQETQYF. CDR3 DNA: TGTGCCAGCAGTTTACGGAGTGTATCCCTGCAAGAGACCCAGTACTTC.